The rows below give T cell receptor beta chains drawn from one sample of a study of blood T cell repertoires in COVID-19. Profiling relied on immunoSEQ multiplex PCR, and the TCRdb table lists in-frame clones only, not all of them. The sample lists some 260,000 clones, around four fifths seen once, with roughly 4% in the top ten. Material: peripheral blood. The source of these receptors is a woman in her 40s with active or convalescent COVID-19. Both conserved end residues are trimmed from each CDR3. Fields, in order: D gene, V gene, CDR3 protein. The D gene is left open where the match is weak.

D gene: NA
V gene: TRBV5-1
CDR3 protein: ASSLLDSNTEAF

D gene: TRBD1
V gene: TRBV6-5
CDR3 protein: ASRSAGTGGSPLH

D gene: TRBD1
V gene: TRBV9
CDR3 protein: ASRDRVWGYT

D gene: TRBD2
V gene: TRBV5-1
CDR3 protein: ASGLAGGDTGELF

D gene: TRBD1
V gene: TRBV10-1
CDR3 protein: ASSPGTANSPLH

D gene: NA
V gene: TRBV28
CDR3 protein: ASSPPGLANYGYT

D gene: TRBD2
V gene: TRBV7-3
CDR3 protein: ASSLASGGNEQF

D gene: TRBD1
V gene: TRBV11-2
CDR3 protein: ASSIGQGPHQPQH

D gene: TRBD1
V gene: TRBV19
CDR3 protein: ASSIDSVDRFNYGYT

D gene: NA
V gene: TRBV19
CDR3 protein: ASSIVSSNEKLF

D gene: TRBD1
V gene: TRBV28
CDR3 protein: ASTSPDGQEETQY

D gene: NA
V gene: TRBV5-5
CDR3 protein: ASSLMDSTYEQY

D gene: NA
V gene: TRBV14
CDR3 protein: ASSHLSTGPF

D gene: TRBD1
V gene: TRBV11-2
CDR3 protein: ASSPTGYGELF

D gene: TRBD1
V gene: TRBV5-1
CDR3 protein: ASSSPGQGTDTQY

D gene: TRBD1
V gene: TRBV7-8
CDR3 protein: ASSRNRGDGYT

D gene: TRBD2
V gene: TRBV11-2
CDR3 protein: ASSPASGGTETQY

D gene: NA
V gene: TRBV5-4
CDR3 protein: ASSREANSYNEQF

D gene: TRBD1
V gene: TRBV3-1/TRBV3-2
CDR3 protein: ASRHRTRDSEAF

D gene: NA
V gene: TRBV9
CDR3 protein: ASSVTSTPTDTQY

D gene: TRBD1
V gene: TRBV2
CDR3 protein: ASTMHATGVNEKLF

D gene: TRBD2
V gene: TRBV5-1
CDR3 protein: ASSISGGYNEQF

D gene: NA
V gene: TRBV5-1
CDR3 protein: ASSLGAGFPYEQY

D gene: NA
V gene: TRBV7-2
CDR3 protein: ASSSRGRGGEKLF

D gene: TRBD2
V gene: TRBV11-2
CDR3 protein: ATLPGVGKRGTVIDTQY

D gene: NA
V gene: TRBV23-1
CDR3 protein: ALLGGNETQY

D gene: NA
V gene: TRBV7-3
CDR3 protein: ASSLGIQGTGELF

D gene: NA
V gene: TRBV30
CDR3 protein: AWSPRNTEAF

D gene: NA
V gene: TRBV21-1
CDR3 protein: ARRTDSSNQPQH

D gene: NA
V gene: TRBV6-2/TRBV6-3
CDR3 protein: ASSYSKNSVRGNQPQH

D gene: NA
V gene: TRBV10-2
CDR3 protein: ASGGGFRQPQH

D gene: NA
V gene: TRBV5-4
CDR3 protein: ASSLGGSQTQY

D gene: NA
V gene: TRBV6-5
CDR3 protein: ASRNGGHAGNEQF

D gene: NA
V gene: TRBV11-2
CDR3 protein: ASGQGRTDTQY

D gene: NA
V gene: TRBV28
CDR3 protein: ASSLTGVTEAF

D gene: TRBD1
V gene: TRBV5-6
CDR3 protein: ASSPWGRRQGGYT

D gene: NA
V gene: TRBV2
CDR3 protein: ASSVRPGAGGYT

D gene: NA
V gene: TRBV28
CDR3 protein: ASSPPPGGDGSGNTIY

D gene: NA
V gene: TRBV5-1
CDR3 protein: ASSLELTSPNYGYT

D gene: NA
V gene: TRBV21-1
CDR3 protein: ASSKAEGRDSNQPQH

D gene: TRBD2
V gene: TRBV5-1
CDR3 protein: ASSPGRDEQF

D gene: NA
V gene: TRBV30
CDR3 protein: AWSVGRYYEQY

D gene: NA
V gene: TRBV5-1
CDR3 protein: ASSLGSGHSIYGYT

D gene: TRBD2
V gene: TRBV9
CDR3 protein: ASSDGGGNEQF

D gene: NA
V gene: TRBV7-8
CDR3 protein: ASSLDGLYNEQF

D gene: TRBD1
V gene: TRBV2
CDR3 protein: ASSELRQGAGYTGQF

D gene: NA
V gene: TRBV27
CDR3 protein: ASSFKYRRGQYNEQF

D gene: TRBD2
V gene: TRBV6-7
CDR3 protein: ASSGGTSGASGANVLT

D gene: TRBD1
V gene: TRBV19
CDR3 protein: ASNRGQGPYEQY

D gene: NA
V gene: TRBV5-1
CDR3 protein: ASNTDFLNTGELF

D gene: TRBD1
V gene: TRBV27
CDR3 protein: ASSSQTGLNYGYT